The clone carrying this TCR beta chain was seen a few times. Its antigen remains unknown. This CDR3 has 14 residues. Germline V CDR1 and CDR2: MNHEY, SVGEGT. V lost 4 bases to trimming and J lost 7 bases; unmatched junction nucleotides: 6. One entry per CDR3 protein results from TCRdb running MiXCR on the reads. The table shows fewer than 850,000 distinct CDR3 sequences, with around 29% occurring only once. These data originate in a study of T cell repertoires in cytomegalovirus infection. Study background: Alongside well-studied HLA-B-restricted CMV epitopes, recently identified HLA-C-restricted CMV epitopes were also used.

Study-level results: CMV carriers with the relevant HLA were identified by cumulative public TCR beta family frequency.

The receptor was derived from a human donor in good health (CMV status not recorded). Some clones in this sample may be carry-over from other donors' samples. The sample in question was cultured CD8+ T cells from PBMCs, obtained from culture after CMV antigen stimulation. This chain links TRBV6-2 or TRBV6-3 with TRBJ2-1; 8 bases fit TRBD2. CDR3 protein: CASSSPGGRNEQFF. CDR3 coding DNA: TGTGCCAGCAGTTCCCCGGGGGGGCGAAATGAGCAGTTCTTC.